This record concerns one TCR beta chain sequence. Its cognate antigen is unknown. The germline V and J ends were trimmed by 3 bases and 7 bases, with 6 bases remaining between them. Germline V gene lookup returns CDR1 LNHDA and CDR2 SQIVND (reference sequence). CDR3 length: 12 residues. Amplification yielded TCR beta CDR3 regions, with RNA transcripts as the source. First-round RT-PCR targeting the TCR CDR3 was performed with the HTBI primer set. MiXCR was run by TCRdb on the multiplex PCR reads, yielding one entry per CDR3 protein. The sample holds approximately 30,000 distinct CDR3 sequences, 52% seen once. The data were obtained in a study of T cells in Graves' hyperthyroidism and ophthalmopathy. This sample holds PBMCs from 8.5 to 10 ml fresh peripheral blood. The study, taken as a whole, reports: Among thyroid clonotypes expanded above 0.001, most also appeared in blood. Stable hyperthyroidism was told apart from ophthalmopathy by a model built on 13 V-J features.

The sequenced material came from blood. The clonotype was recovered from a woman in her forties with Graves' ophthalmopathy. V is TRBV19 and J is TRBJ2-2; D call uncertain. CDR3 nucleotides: TGTGCCAGTAGTATCGTCAGCGGGGAGCTGTTTTTT. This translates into CASSIVSGELFF.